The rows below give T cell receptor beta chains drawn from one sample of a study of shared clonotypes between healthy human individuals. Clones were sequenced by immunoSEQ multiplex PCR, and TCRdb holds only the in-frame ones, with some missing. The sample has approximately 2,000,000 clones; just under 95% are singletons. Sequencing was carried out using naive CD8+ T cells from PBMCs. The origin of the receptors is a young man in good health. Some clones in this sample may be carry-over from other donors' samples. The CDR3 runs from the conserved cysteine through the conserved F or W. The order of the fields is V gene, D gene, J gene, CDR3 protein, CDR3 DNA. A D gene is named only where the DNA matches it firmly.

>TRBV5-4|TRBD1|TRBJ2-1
CASNTRDRVNEQFF
TGTGCCAGCAACACCCGCGACAGGGTCAATGAGCAGTTCTTC
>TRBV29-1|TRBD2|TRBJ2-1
CSVEQAGASTYNEQFF
TGCAGCGTTGAACAGGCGGGAGCGAGCACCTACAATGAGCAGTTCTTC
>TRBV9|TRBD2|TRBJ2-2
CASSHSGTSGRHAGELFF
TGTGCCAGCAGCCATTCCGGGACTAGCGGTAGACACGCCGGGGAGCTGTTTTTT
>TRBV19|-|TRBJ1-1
CASSRGTPSF
TGTGCCAGTAGTAGAGGGACACCCTCCTTT
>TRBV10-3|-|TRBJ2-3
CAISAPMSPGTDTQYF
TGTGCCATCAGTGCCCCTATGTCCCCCGGCACAGATACGCAGTATTTT
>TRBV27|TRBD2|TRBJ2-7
CASRKILAGVRVGEQYF
TGTGCCAGCAGGAAGATACTAGCGGGAGTCCGGGTTGGGGAGCAGTACTTC
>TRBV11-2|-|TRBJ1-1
CASSLLTGGGVAFF
TGTGCCAGCAGCTTACTCACCGGCGGGGGGGTGGCTTTCTTT
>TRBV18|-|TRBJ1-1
CASSPGRGTEAFF
TGTGCCAGCTCACCAGGCAGGGGCACTGAAGCTTTCTTT
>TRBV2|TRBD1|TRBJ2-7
CASRETGLYEQYF
TGTGCCAGCAGGGAGACAGGGCTGTACGAGCAGTACTTC
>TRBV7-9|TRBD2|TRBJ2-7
CASSLNGLAGTYEQYF
TGTGCCAGCAGCTTAAATGGGCTAGCGGGGACCTACGAGCAGTACTTC
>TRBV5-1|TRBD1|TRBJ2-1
CASSWTGTGGGEQFF
TGCGCCAGCAGCTGGACCGGGACAGGGGGCGGTGAGCAGTTCTTC